This TCR beta chain comes out of a study of T-cell reconstitution after alpha-beta-depleted transplantation in children. This CDR3 is built from 13 residues. V gave up 6 bases and J gave up 1 base, with 11 bases separating them. Germline CDR1 reads DFQATT; CDR2 reads SNEGSKA (reference sequence). Unique molecular identifiers featured in how the TCRbeta library was prepared. TCRdb re-called the PCR reads through MiXCR, storing one row per CDR3 protein. The sample carries about 610,000 distinct CDR3 sequences, roughly a tenth recorded once. This clonotype occurred a few times. This rearrangement joins TRBV20-1 to TRBJ2-3; D ambiguous. The receptor was isolated from a human donor who donated a stem cell graft to a child with acute myeloid leukemia. Sample: PBMCs from the stem cell graft donor, taken from the stem cell graft. The chain's CDR3 is CSATGVGTDTQYF. CDR3 DNA: TGCAGTGCCACTGGAGTCGGCACAGATACGCAGTATTTT.